This T cell receptor beta chain was identified during a study of blood T cell repertoires in COVID-19. Per the original methods: Estimation of nucleated cell counts was performed using reference gene primer amplification. Assay used: immunoSEQ multiplex PCR; TCRdb lists only in-frame clones, some missing. D and trimming come from the DNA, and the V and J calls and clone size come from that table. The sample includes 110,000 to 150,000 clones, roughly 84% of them seen just once. The ends were cut back, 5 bases at V and 5 bases at J, with 9 bases in the middle. This CDR3 has 12 amino acids. CDR1 is SNHLY, CDR2 FYNNEI, per germline.

The sequence derives from a middle-aged man with acute COVID-19. Sequencing was carried out using PBMCs or T cells enriched from blood (not recorded which). V is TRBV2 and J is TRBJ2-5; maybe TRBD2 (6 bases). The DNA of the CDR3 is TGTGCCAGCAGTCAAGGAGGGGAGACCCAGTACTTC. Translated, it gives CASSQGGETQYF.